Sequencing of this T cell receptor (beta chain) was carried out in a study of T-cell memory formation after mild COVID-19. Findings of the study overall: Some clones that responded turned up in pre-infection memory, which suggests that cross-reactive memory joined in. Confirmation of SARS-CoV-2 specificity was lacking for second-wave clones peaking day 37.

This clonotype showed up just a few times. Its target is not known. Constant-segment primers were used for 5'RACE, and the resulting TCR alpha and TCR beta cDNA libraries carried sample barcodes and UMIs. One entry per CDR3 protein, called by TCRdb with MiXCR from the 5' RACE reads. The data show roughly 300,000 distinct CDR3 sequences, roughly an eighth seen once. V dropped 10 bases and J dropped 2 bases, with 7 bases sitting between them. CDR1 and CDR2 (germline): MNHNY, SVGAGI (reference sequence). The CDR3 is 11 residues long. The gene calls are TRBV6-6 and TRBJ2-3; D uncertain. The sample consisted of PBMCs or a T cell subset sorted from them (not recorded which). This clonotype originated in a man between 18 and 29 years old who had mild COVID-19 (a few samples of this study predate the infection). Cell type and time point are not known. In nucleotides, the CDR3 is TGTGCCACCACACTCACAGATACGCAGTATTTT. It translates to CATTLTDTQYF.